This T cell receptor (beta chain) was profiled in a study of Graves' ophthalmopathy and Graves' hyperthyroidism. Study-wide findings and caveats: Most expanded thyroid clonotypes above 0.001 frequency also appeared in blood. Ophthalmopathy could be told apart from stable hyperthyroidism by a 13-signature model (approximately 90% sensitivity, over 65% specificity).

Researchers took RNA transcripts and amplified TCR beta CDR3 regions from them. Investigators did first-round RT-PCR with HTBI primers, then second-round multiplex PCR. MiXCR, run by TCRdb on the multiplex PCR reads, gives a single entry per CDR3 protein. The sample lists over 450,000 distinct CDR3 sequences; around an eighth were seen once. This CDR3 spans 16 amino acids. Germline assignment: CDR1 SGHRS and CDR2 YFSETQ. The ends were cut back, 0 bases at V and 0 bases at J, with 10 bases in the middle. Ten or more counts support this clonotype. No antigen is known for it. It was on clinical symptoms, serum thyroxine, TRAb, thyroid ultrasound and orbital computed tomography that diagnosis relied. A volume of over 9 ml of fresh peripheral blood supplied the PBMCs.

V gene TRBV5-1 combines with J gene TRBJ1-5; D gene uncertain. The sample comprised blood. The origin of this receptor is a woman aged 25 to 39 with Graves' ophthalmopathy. The CDR3 loop reads CASSLEGVSSNQPQHF. DNA of the CDR3: TGCGCCAGCAGCTTGGAAGGAGTCTCTAGCAATCAGCCCCAGCATTTT.